Listed below are T cell receptor beta chains from one sample, sequenced in a study of T cell responses to AZD1222 COVID-19 vaccine. The assay was immunoSEQ multiplex PCR, and TCRdb's table has in-frame clones only and misses some. In the table there are roughly 190,000 clones, more than 80% of which are singletons. The source was peripheral blood, collected 28 days after the second dose of the MenACWY control vaccine. The source of these receptors is an adult who received the MenACWY meningococcal vaccine as a control. Each CDR3 is given with its conserved first and last residue. The D gene is left open where the match is weak. Clone size is not always given. Where it is, it says once, few, many or a class for expanded clones.

CDR3aa,CDR3nt,abundance,j_gene,d_gene,v_gene
CASRLAGNTGELFF,TGCGCCAGCAGACTAGCGGGAAACACCGGGGAGCTGTTTTTT,once,TRBJ2-2,TRBD2,TRBV5-1
CASSLGTTEAFF,TGTGCCAGCAGCTTAGGCACGACTGAAGCTTTCTTT,NA,TRBJ1-1,NA,TRBV11-2
CASSGQTLAKNIQYF,TGTGCCAGCAGCGGACAGACCCTAGCCAAAAACATTCAGTACTTC,NA,TRBJ2-4,NA,TRBV7-9
CASSEALGTGNYGYTF,TGTGCCAGCAGTGAAGCGCTCGGGACAGGGAACTATGGCTACACCTTC,NA,TRBJ1-2,TRBD1,TRBV6-1
CASSLRGGNSNQPQHF,TGTGCCAGCAGCTTACGAGGGGGCAATAGCAATCAGCCCCAGCATTTT,few,TRBJ1-5,TRBD1,TRBV7-8
CASSSTGPVMFF,TGTGCCAGCAGTTCGACAGGACCGGTGATGTTTTTT,NA,TRBJ1-4,NA,TRBV28
CASSYPTGPRGSPLHF,TGTGCCAGCAGTTACCCAACGGGACCAAGAGGGTCACCCCTCCACTTT,NA,TRBJ1-6,NA,TRBV6-2/TRBV6-3
CASSHGQGNQPQHF,TGTGCCAGCAGCCATGGACAGGGCAATCAGCCCCAGCATTTT,NA,TRBJ1-5,TRBD1,TRBV6-6
CASSQVRPGFTDTQYF,TGTGCCAGCAGCCAAGTTCGCCCGGGCTTCACAGATACGCAGTATTTT,NA,TRBJ2-3,NA,TRBV3-1/TRBV3-2
CASSKNLRLVGF,TGTGCCAGCAGCAAAAACCTCCGCTTGGTGGGATTT,NA,TRBJ1-1,NA,TRBV6-6
CASSIGTSGISGTDTQYF,TGTGCCAGTAGCATTGGGACTAGCGGGATATCTGGGACAGATACGCAGTATTTT,NA,TRBJ2-3,TRBD2,TRBV19
CSVVTSGRRINEQYF,TGCAGCGTTGTGACTAGCGGGAGGAGAATAAACGAGCAGTACTTC,NA,TRBJ2-7,TRBD2,TRBV29-1
CAISDVGGTEAFF,TGTGCCATCAGTGACGTAGGGGGCACTGAAGCTTTCTTT,NA,TRBJ1-1,NA,TRBV10-3
CASSPRDRGYEQYF,TGTGCCAGCAGCCCCAGGGACAGGGGATACGAGCAGTACTTC,NA,TRBJ2-7,TRBD1,TRBV9
CASSLSGDRGRYGYTF,TGTGCCAGCAGTTTATCGGGGGACAGGGGGCGGTATGGCTACACCTTC,NA,TRBJ1-2,TRBD1,TRBV28
CASRQGWNQPQHF,TGTGCCAGCAGGCAGGGGTGGAATCAGCCCCAGCATTTT,NA,TRBJ1-5,NA,TRBV6-5
CSAKGEVTTEAFF,TGCAGCGCCAAGGGGGAGGTAACGACTGAAGCTTTCTTT,NA,TRBJ1-1,NA,TRBV29-1
CASSSYSGRGGDEQFF,TGTGCCAGCAGCTCCTATAGCGGGAGGGGGGGCGATGAGCAGTTCTTC,NA,TRBJ2-1,TRBD2,TRBV11-1
CASTDWRGDEQFF,TGTGCCAGCACCGATTGGAGGGGGGATGAGCAGTTCTTC,NA,TRBJ2-1,NA,TRBV6-5
CASASGRETQYF,TGCGCCAGCGCTAGCGGGAGAGAGACCCAGTACTTC,NA,TRBJ2-5,TRBD2,TRBV10-2
CSAGTAFPEAFF,TGCAGCGCAGGGACCGCCTTCCCTGAAGCTTTCTTT,NA,TRBJ1-1,NA,TRBV29-1
CASRRSSGIAYEQYF,TGTGCCAGCAGGAGAAGCTCCGGGATAGCCTACGAGCAGTACTTC,NA,TRBJ2-7,NA,TRBV7-2
CASTRGLAYEQYF,TGTGCCAGCACACGGGGACTAGCCTACGAGCAGTACTTC,NA,TRBJ2-7,TRBD2,TRBV11-2
CATSDPKGWLGYTF,TGTGCCACCAGTGATCCGAAAGGGTGGCTTGGCTACACCTTC,NA,TRBJ1-2,NA,TRBV24-1
CASGGTRVSYNGQFF,TGTGCCAGCGGGGGGACTCGAGTGTCCTACAATGGGCAGTTCTTC,NA,TRBJ2-1,NA,TRBV9
CASNTNQPQHF,TGTGCCAGCAACACCAATCAGCCCCAGCATTTT,NA,TRBJ1-5,NA,TRBV6-5
CASSPGQGDVIDTQYF,TGTGCCAGCAGCCCCGGACAGGGGGATGTTATAGATACGCAGTATTTT,once,TRBJ2-3,TRBD1,TRBV5-5
CASSLPGTGAWMYEQYF,TGCGCCAGCAGCTTACCCGGGACAGGGGCCTGGATGTACGAGCAGTACTTC,many,TRBJ2-7,TRBD1,TRBV5-1
CASSLVPEGYTF,TGTGCCAGCAGCTTAGTTCCGGAAGGCTACACCTTC,NA,TRBJ1-2,NA,TRBV7-9
CASSQGLWDAIYF,TGCGCCAGCAGCCAGGGGCTGTGGGACGCCATATATTTT,NA,TRBJ1-3,NA,TRBV4-1
CAWSVGQLNEKLFF,TGTGCCTGGAGTGTGGGGCAGCTTAATGAAAAACTGTTTTTT,NA,TRBJ1-4,NA,TRBV30
CASSPDWGGYTF,TGCGCCAGCAGCCCGGACTGGGGTGGCTACACCTTC,NA,TRBJ1-2,NA,TRBV5-1
CSARQTGGRDEQYF,TGCAGCGCAAGACAAACAGGGGGTCGCGACGAGCAGTACTTC,NA,TRBJ2-7,TRBD1,TRBV29-1
CASSFGQWGQPQHF,TGTGCCAGCAGCTTTGGACAGTGGGGCCAGCCCCAGCATTTT,NA,TRBJ1-5,NA,TRBV5-6
CATSTLSGPSTDTQYF,TGTGCCACCAGCACCCTTAGCGGGCCCTCCACAGATACGCAGTATTTT,NA,TRBJ2-3,TRBD2,TRBV15
CASSFNPGRDSYNEQFF,TGTGCCAGCAGCTTTAATCCCGGCAGGGATTCCTACAATGAGCAGTTCTTC,NA,TRBJ2-1,NA,TRBV9
CASSQGDRGQYGYTF,TGTGCCAGCAGCCAAGGGGACAGGGGGCAGTATGGCTACACCTTC,NA,TRBJ1-2,TRBD1,TRBV4-2
CAWSVYSYNEQFF,TGTGCCTGGAGTGTGTACAGCTACAATGAGCAGTTCTTC,NA,TRBJ2-1,NA,TRBV30
CASSQDGSRSNEQFF,TGTGCCAGCAGCCAAGATGGGAGCCGAAGCAATGAGCAGTTCTTC,once,TRBJ2-1,NA,TRBV3-1/TRBV3-2
CASSFSGLALSSGGSYNEQFF,TGTGCCAGCAGTTTTTCCGGACTAGCTTTATCCTCAGGGGGGTCATACAATGAGCAGTTCTTC,NA,TRBJ2-1,NA,TRBV28
CASSDLLSGNTIYF,TGTGCCAGCAGCGACCTTCTATCTGGAAACACCATATATTTT,NA,TRBJ1-3,NA,TRBV7-2
CASSLDTRGSSYEQYF,TGTGCCAGCAGCCTAGACACAAGGGGTAGCTCCTACGAGCAGTACTTC,NA,TRBJ2-7,NA,TRBV7-2
CASSTGIPSGEKLFF,TGTGCCAGCAGTACAGGGATTCCTTCAGGTGAAAAACTGTTTTTT,NA,TRBJ1-4,NA,TRBV28
CASRNDGHSYSNQPQHF,TGTGCCAGTAGGAATGACGGTCATTCGTATAGCAATCAGCCCCAGCATTTT,NA,TRBJ1-5,NA,TRBV19
CASSPLANTGELFF,TGTGCCAGCAGCCCGCTCGCGAACACCGGGGAGCTGTTTTTT,NA,TRBJ2-2,NA,TRBV7-3
CASSYSGTMNTEAFF,TGTGCCAGCAGTTACTCCGGCACCATGAACACTGAAGCTTTCTTT,NA,TRBJ1-1,NA,TRBV6-5
CASSLGQKTEAFF,TGTGCCAGCAGTTTAGGGCAAAAAACTGAAGCTTTCTTT,NA,TRBJ1-1,NA,TRBV28
CASSQGATVDEQFF,TGTGCCAGCAGCCAAGGTGCCACAGTTGATGAGCAGTTCTTC,NA,TRBJ2-1,NA,TRBV3-1/TRBV3-2
CAWSSGGENTEAFF,TGTGCCTGGAGTTCAGGGGGCGAGAACACTGAAGCTTTCTTT,once,TRBJ1-1,TRBD1,TRBV30